What follows is one TCR beta chain and its context. These data originate in a study of shared clonotypes between healthy human individuals. CDR3 size: 13 residues. V was trimmed by 0 bases and J by 9 bases, leaving 10 bases between them. Germline loops: CDR1 SGHRS, CDR2 YFSETQ. The table came from immunoSEQ multiplex PCR; TCRdb's copy has only in-frame clones and leaves some out. Among more than 900,000 clones, 70% to 80% were seen once, and the ten largest hold 0.5% to 0.65%. The material sequenced was memory CD4+ T cells from PBMCs. Subset of the sample: CD45RA-negative fraction. This chain joins TRBV5-1 and TRBJ2-1, with D maybe TRBD2 (5 bases). The clonotype was recovered from a man aged 18 to 30 in good health. Some clones in this sample may be carry-over from other donors' samples. In DNA, the CDR3 is TGCGCCAGCAGCTTGGTCCTAGCCGGTGAGCAGTTCTTC. Encoded protein: CASSLVLAGEQFF.